The clone carrying this T cell receptor beta chain is labeled as medium-sized. CDR1 is MNHEY, CDR2 SMNVEV, per germline (reference sequence). The CDR3 totals 12 residues. Trimming pared 9 bases from V and 8 bases from J, leaving 16 bases between. The record originates from a study of OX40 agonist ivuxolimab in advanced cancers. Study summary: Every 2 weeks, patients received ivuxolimab intravenously, dosed at 0.01 to 10 mg/kg. Partial responses were achieved by three patients, one with hepatocellular carcinoma and two with cutaneous melanoma. Earlier anti-PD-1, anti-PD-L1 or anti-CTLA-4 therapy was permitted; 30% to 50% had received some.

Profiling relied on immunoSEQ multiplex PCR, and the TCRdb table lists in-frame clones only, not all of them. The sample holds 40,000 to 45,000 clones, 86% seen once. Peripheral blood came from all dose cohorts at three timepoints. Specimen: CD4+ or CD8+ T cells sorted from blood, collected in a trial of the OX40 agonist ivuxolimab. V and J are TRBV27 and TRBJ1-2, with D unclear. The clonotype originates from an adult with an advanced solid tumor such as melanoma, head and neck, liver or kidney cancer. The CDR3 coding sequence is TGTGCCAGTGGGTATCCGACTAGAGGCTACACCTTC. This codes for CASGYPTRGYTF.